A single sample is the source of the 17 T cell receptor beta chains below, sequenced in a study of T cell responses to AZD1222 COVID-19 vaccine. Sequencing was performed with immunoSEQ multiplex PCR; in TCRdb, only in-frame clones are kept and a portion is missing. The top ten clones hold 8.4% of a sample with about 120,000 clones, 85% to 90% of them seen once. The sequencing used peripheral blood, collected on day 0 of AZD1222 vaccination. All receptors come from an adult in good health.

This clone was observed a single time. This chain uses TRBV2 with TRBJ1-5; no clear D. The CDR3 extends over 13 amino acids. Between the trimmed V and J ends, which lost 5 bases and 9 bases, there was a span of 14 bases. CDR1 is SNHLY, CDR2 FYNNEI, per germline. The CDR3 loop reads CASSTRGQTPQHF. CDR3 in DNA: TGTGCCAGCAGTACCAGAGGGCAAACGCCCCAGCATTTT.

This chain connects TRBV21-1 to TRBJ2-7; TRBD1, as called in the table, went unchecked against the DNA. TRBV21-1 is designated a pseudogene. The CDR3 consists of 17 residues. In nucleotides, the CDR3 is TGTGCCAGCAGCGGAGTTGACAGGGGGCGCGTTGTGTACGAGCAGTACTTC. Translated, it gives CASSGVDRGRVVYEQYF.

This chain joins TRBV3-1 (or the pseudogene TRBV3-2) and TRBJ2-7, with D uncertain. CDR1 LGHDT and CDR2 YNNKEL come from the germline V gene (reference sequence). Deletions cut 0 bases from V and 4 bases from J, with 7 bases between. The CDR3 contains 13 residues. CDR3: CASSQDRLYEQYF. DNA for the CDR3: TGTGCCAGCAGCCAAGATCGGCTATACGAGCAGTACTTC.

The gene calls are TRBV5-8 and TRBJ1-2; no firm D call. Germline CDR1 reads SGHTS; CDR2 reads YDEGEE. This CDR3 is 15 amino acids long. V was shortened by 0 bases and J by 4 bases, with 13 bases between the two germline ends. Here the CDR3 DNA reads TGTGCCAGCAGCTTGGTGACCCTTCGAGGCTATGGCTACACCTTC. This codes for CASSLVTLRGYGYTF. The entire variable domain, with the rest obtained from reference TRBV5-8 and TRBJ1-2, is as follows: EAGVTQSPTHLIKTRGQQATLRCSPISGHTSVYWYQQALGLGLQFLLWYDEGEERNRGNFPPRFSGRQFPNYSSELNVNALELEDSALYLCASSLVTLRGYGYTFGSGTRLTVV.

The chain has TRBV30 and TRBJ2-1; 8 bases are a match to TRBD2. The CDR3 spans 13 residues. V lost 8 bases to trimming and J lost 0 bases; unmatched junction nucleotides: 3. The germline V gene encodes CDR1 GTSNPN and CDR2 SVGIG (reference sequence). The CDR3 coding sequence is TGTGCCCGGGGGACTAGCTCCTACAATGAGCAGTTCTTC. This gives the protein CARGTSSYNEQFF.

The chain links TRBV3-1 (or the pseudogene TRBV3-2) to TRBJ2-7; the D is unclear. The V end was cut by 4 bases, the J end by 1 base, with 8 bases between. CDR1 and CDR2 from the germline V gene are LGHDT and YNNKEL (reference sequence). The CDR3 contains 13 residues. This chain's CDR3 is CASSPFRSYEQYF. Here the CDR3 DNA reads TGTGCCAGCAGCCCATTCAGGTCCTACGAGCAGTACTTC.

V and J are TRBV24-1 and TRBJ2-2, with 9 bases identical to TRBD2. After removal of 3 bases from V and 3 bases from J, the junction contained 4 bases not matched to a gene. The CDR3 loop spans 16 amino acids. CDR1 and CDR2 from the germline V gene are KGHDR and SFDVKD. CDR3 in DNA: TGTGCCACCAGTGATACCTTAGCGGGAGACACCGGGGAGCTGTTTTTT. Protein sequence: CATSDTLAGDTGELFF.

The chain joins TRBV18 to TRBJ1-1, with no clear D. Germline V gene data show CDR1 as KGHSH and CDR2 as LQKENI. The CDR3 is 16 residues long. The V end lost 3 bases, the J end lost 0 bases, and 14 bases lay between the germline ends. This CDR3 reads CASSPLTEYMNTEAFF. The CDR3 DNA sequence: TGTGCCAGCTCACCCCTTACTGAATATATGAACACTGAAGCTTTCTTT.

The chain is built from TRBV7-9 and TRBJ1-2; 9 positions agree with TRBD1. Germline-derived CDR1 and CDR2 are SEHNR and FQNEAQ (reference sequence). The CDR3 spans 18 residues. After removal of 1 base from V and 1 base from J, the junction contained 10 bases not matched to a gene. The CDR3 loop is CASSLVFLGTGNNYGYTF. The CDR3 coding sequence is TGTGCCAGCAGCTTAGTCTTCCTTGGGACAGGGAATAACTATGGCTACACCTTC.

The chain carries TRBV12-3 or TRBV12-4 and TRBJ1-3; unclear D gene. The CDR3 has 13 residues. V gave up 6 bases and J gave up 10 bases, with 16 bases separating them. The CDR3 coding sequence is TGTGCCAGCAGCCGACAACCGGGGAGTACCATATATTTT. Translated: CASSRQPGSTIYF.

The chain couples TRBV9 to TRBJ1-2; 9 bases map to TRBD1. Germline V gene sequence: CDR1 SGDLS, CDR2 YYNGEE. This CDR3 comprises 15 residues. V lost 3 bases to trimming and J lost 1 base; unmatched junction nucleotides: 4. CDR3 sequence: CASSAEDRGNYGYTF. CDR3 coding DNA: TGTGCCAGCAGCGCAGAGGACAGGGGTAACTATGGCTACACCTTC.

This sequence joins TRBV27 and TRBJ2-5, with no clear D. Germline V gene data show CDR1 as MNHEY and CDR2 as SMNVEV (reference sequence). This CDR3 is 13 amino acids long. V lost 3 bases, J lost 0 bases, and 5 bases lay in between. As DNA, the CDR3 is TGTGCCAGCAGTTTCAAGTACCAAGAGACCCAGTACTTC. Its protein product is CASSFKYQETQYF.

CDR3 in DNA: TGTGCCAGCAGTTACTCGACCGGATCGGGGGGAAACACCATATATTTT. Translation: CASSYSTGSGGNTIYF. The rearrangement links TRBV6-5 to TRBJ1-3; D not resolved. V was cut by 0 bases and J by 4 bases, with 13 bases left in between. CDR1 is MNHEY and CDR2 is SVGAGI in the germline V gene. The CDR3 extends over 16 amino acids.

This clone appeared once. The CDR3 DNA reads as TGTGCCAGCAGCGTATTAGGGACAAACGCCTACGAGCAGTACTTC. This codes for CASSVLGTNAYEQYF. The chain links TRBV9 to TRBJ2-7, with a weak D call TRBD1 (6 bases). V lost 1 base and J lost 2, with 13 bases in between. In germline, CDR1 is SGDLS, CDR2 YYNGEE. The CDR3 runs to 15 residues.

The V gene is TRBV6-5, the J gene TRBJ2-1; D not certain. CDR1 is MNHEY and CDR2 is SVGAGI in the germline V gene. The CDR3 covers 15 residues. Trimming took 2 bases from V and 2 from J, leaving 10 bases between them. DNA for the CDR3: TGTGCCAGCAGTTACCAGTGGCAGCCCTACAATGAGCAGTTCTTC. It translates to CASSYQWQPYNEQFF.

The V and J genes are TRBV5-1 and TRBJ1-1; D possibly corresponds to TRBD1 (5 bases). Deletions cut 0 bases from V and 0 bases from J, with 6 bases between. CDR3 size: 14 residues. The germline gives CDR1 SGHRS, CDR2 YFSETQ. The CDR3 protein is CASSLEDMNTEAFF. The CDR3 region has the DNA TGCGCCAGCAGCTTGGAGGACATGAACACTGAAGCTTTCTTT.

V and J are TRBV24-1 and TRBJ2-1; TRBD2 matches 8 bases. CDR1 is KGHDR and CDR2 is SFDVKD in the germline V gene. Germline trimming cut 4 bases from V and 0 bases from J; bases unmatched to any gene: 4. The CDR3 sequence is 16 residues long. The CDR3 DNA is TGTGCCACCAGTGACCCTAGCGGGTACTCCTACAATGAGCAGTTCTTC. Protein sequence: CATSDPSGYSYNEQFF.